This T cell receptor (beta chain) was found in a study of cytomegalovirus exposure and HLA in healthy donors. On this clone itself: Its antigen remains unidentified.

Broader study findings: Apparent HLA restriction characterized most CMV-associated TCR beta chains in a later analysis. There were several of the most significant clusters that appeared linked to common viral pathogens in a later analysis.

Both 60 Vbeta primers and 13 Jbeta primers went into the PCR. Source study methods: Counted up in a later analysis, unique TCR beta chains came to about 80 million, with some 11 million shared. Produced via immunoSEQ multiplex PCR; TCRdb's table is partial and in-frame only. V, J and clone size were drawn from that table, and D and trimming were deduced from the DNA. The sample yields over 150,000 clones, approximately 80% seen once. Germline values: CDR1 KGHSH, CDR2 LQKENI. This CDR3 is 15 amino acids long. V was clipped by 0 bases and J by 0 bases, with 6 bases between them. The sequencing input was PBMCs. The sequence was collected from a middle-aged woman in good health and CMV-seropositive. The chain uses TRBV18 and TRBJ2-1; D unclear. CDR3 residues: CASSPPPLSYNEQFF. Written as DNA, the CDR3 is TGTGCCAGCTCACCACCCCCTCTCTCCTACAATGAGCAGTTCTTC.